The rows below give T cell receptor beta chains drawn from one sample of a study of vaccination effects on CD4 cells after COVID-19. No antigen has been identified for these receptors. Profiling relied on immunoSEQ multiplex PCR, and the TCRdb table lists in-frame clones only, not all of them. The sample includes approximately 31,000 clones, approximately 72% of them seen just once. The input for sequencing was CD4+ T cells from PBMCs cultured with a peptide pool, taken before COVID-19 vaccination. The receptors were sampled from a human donor who had a prior SARS-CoV-2 infection. The CDR3 runs from the conserved cysteine through the conserved F or W. Fields, in order: clone size, V gene, D gene, J gene, CDR3 protein, CDR3 DNA. D genes are given only for firm matches. The listing skips clone size in some rows; elsewhere it reads once, few, many or a size class.

clone_size: NA; v_call: TRBV3-1/TRBV3-2; d_call: NA; j_call: TRBJ1-5; cdr3_aa: CASSQGQNSNQPQHF; cdr3_nt: TGTGCCAGCAGCCAAGGGCAGAATAGCAATCAGCCCCAGCATTTT
clone_size: NA; v_call: TRBV5-1; d_call: TRBD2; j_call: TRBJ2-1; cdr3_aa: CASSLGVAGGFEQFF; cdr3_nt: TGCGCCAGCAGCTTGGGCGTAGCGGGAGGGTTTGAGCAGTTCTTC
clone_size: few; v_call: TRBV7-8; d_call: NA; j_call: TRBJ2-3; cdr3_aa: CASSLEGRGDTQYF; cdr3_nt: TGTGCCAGCAGCTTAGAAGGACGCGGAGATACGCAGTATTTT
clone_size: NA; v_call: TRBV7-6; d_call: TRBD2; j_call: TRBJ2-7; cdr3_aa: CASSLARTSGDSYEQYF; cdr3_nt: TGTGCCAGCAGCTTAGCCCGTACTAGCGGGGACTCCTACGAGCAGTACTTC
clone_size: NA; v_call: TRBV30; d_call: NA; j_call: TRBJ1-6; cdr3_aa: CACSEGHNSPLHF; cdr3_nt: TGTGCCTGCAGTGAGGGGCATAATTCACCCCTCCACTTT
clone_size: NA; v_call: TRBV27; d_call: NA; j_call: TRBJ1-6; cdr3_aa: CASSLGGNSPLHF; cdr3_nt: TGTGCCAGCAGTTTAGGGGGAAATTCACCCCTCCACTTT
clone_size: once; v_call: TRBV21-1; d_call: NA; j_call: TRBJ1-2; cdr3_aa: CASSKGIRQGPAYTF; cdr3_nt: TGTGCCAGCAGCAAAGGGATTAGACAGGGGCCGGCCTACACCTTC
clone_size: few; v_call: TRBV15; d_call: NA; j_call: TRBJ1-2; cdr3_aa: CATSRGTEGNYGYTF; cdr3_nt: TGTGCCACCAGCAGAGGGACAGAGGGTAACTATGGCTACACCTTC
clone_size: NA; v_call: TRBV2; d_call: TRBD1; j_call: TRBJ1-1; cdr3_aa: CASREDRVEAFF; cdr3_nt: TGTGCCAGCAGGGAGGACAGGGTTGAAGCTTTCTTT
clone_size: NA; v_call: TRBV6-5; d_call: TRBD2; j_call: TRBJ2-1; cdr3_aa: CASLKSGGGNEQFF; cdr3_nt: TGTGCCAGCTTAAAAAGCGGGGGGGGCAATGAGCAGTTCTTC
clone_size: NA; v_call: TRBV25-1; d_call: NA; j_call: TRBJ2-3; cdr3_aa: CASSGADNTDTQYF; cdr3_nt: TGTGCCAGCAGTGGAGCGGACAACACAGATACGCAGTATTTT
clone_size: NA; v_call: TRBV12-5; d_call: NA; j_call: TRBJ2-7; cdr3_aa: CASGLGLRHLGEQYF; cdr3_nt: TGTGCTAGTGGTTTGGGCCTAAGACACTTAGGAGAGCAGTACTTC
clone_size: NA; v_call: TRBV5-1; d_call: NA; j_call: TRBJ2-1; cdr3_aa: CASRGGVGNNEQFF; cdr3_nt: TGCGCCAGCAGAGGGGGAGTCGGTAACAATGAGCAGTTCTTC
clone_size: NA; v_call: TRBV7-2; d_call: NA; j_call: TRBJ2-3; cdr3_aa: CASSPTHSTDTQYF; cdr3_nt: TGTGCCAGCAGCCCGACTCATAGCACAGATACGCAGTATTTT
clone_size: NA; v_call: TRBV7-2; d_call: NA; j_call: TRBJ1-2; cdr3_aa: CASSGSRGVGIYGYTF; cdr3_nt: TGTGCCAGCAGCGGAAGCAGGGGTGTCGGTATCTATGGCTACACCTTC
clone_size: NA; v_call: TRBV12-3/TRBV12-4; d_call: NA; j_call: TRBJ2-6; cdr3_aa: CASSRNNNVLTF; cdr3_nt: TGTGCCAGCAGCCGAAACAACAACGTCCTGACTTTC
clone_size: NA; v_call: TRBV2; d_call: NA; j_call: TRBJ2-7; cdr3_aa: CASRDSLYEQYF; cdr3_nt: TGTGCCAGCAGGGACAGCCTCTACGAGCAGTACTTC
clone_size: NA; v_call: TRBV18; d_call: TRBD1; j_call: TRBJ1-5; cdr3_aa: CASSPDRGGNQPQHF; cdr3_nt: TGTGCCAGCTCACCCGACAGGGGTGGCAATCAGCCCCAGCATTTT
clone_size: NA; v_call: TRBV19; d_call: NA; j_call: TRBJ2-7; cdr3_aa: CASSMWAKNEQYF; cdr3_nt: TGTGCCAGTAGTATGTGGGCTAAAAACGAGCAGTACTTC
clone_size: NA; v_call: TRBV5-1; d_call: TRBD1; j_call: TRBJ2-1; cdr3_aa: CASSVPQGASEQFF; cdr3_nt: TGCGCCAGCAGCGTGCCCCAGGGGGCGAGTGAGCAGTTCTTC
clone_size: NA; v_call: TRBV5-1; d_call: NA; j_call: TRBJ2-1; cdr3_aa: CASSLASNNEQFF; cdr3_nt: TGCGCCAGCAGCTTGGCTTCAAACAATGAGCAGTTCTTC
clone_size: NA; v_call: TRBV5-8; d_call: NA; j_call: TRBJ2-3; cdr3_aa: CASSKIWDGDTQYF; cdr3_nt: TGTGCCAGCAGCAAAATCTGGGACGGAGATACGCAGTATTTT